This T cell receptor (beta chain) was observed in a study of cytomegalovirus exposure and HLA in healthy donors. Study-level results: The investigators catalogued under 200 TCR beta chains as cytomegalovirus-associated.

TCRdb keeps only in-frame clones here, not all; method: immunoSEQ multiplex PCR. The sample holds about 200,000 clones, around 86% seen once. Trimming left V 0 bases short and J 4 bases short, with 11 bases between. This CDR3 is built from 15 residues. The V gene's germline CDR1 is SGHNT and CDR2 YYREEE (reference sequence). This clone was counted between two and nine times. The antigen is not known. The sequence was collected from a woman between 18 and 29 years old in good health and CMV-seropositive. The sample taken for sequencing was PBMCs. The rearrangement joins TRBV5-4 to TRBJ1-3; tentatively, D is TRBD1 (6 bases). This chain's CDR3 is CASSLVGAVGNTIYF. The DNA of the CDR3 is TGTGCCAGCAGCTTGGTGGGGGCGGTGGGAAACACCATATATTTT.